This T cell receptor beta chain was identified during a study of STAT5B mutations in CD4+ large granular lymphocyte leukemia. The overall study: Anti-CD4 microbead selection came after CD8+ cell depletion in cryopreserved samples.

The CDR3 runs to 15 residues. J gave up 3 bases and V 1 base, and 5 bases lay outside the gene matches. The germline V gene encodes CDR1 MGHRA and CDR2 YSYEKL. The assay was run at survey level. Original processing notes: A clonotype over 5% of the repertoire counted as a possible leukemic clone, under 75 overall. The protocol was immunoSEQ multiplex PCR, while the TCRdb copy is restricted to in-frame clones and leaves out a portion. The V and J calls and the clone size are those of that table, but D and trimming were determined from the DNA. The sample has thousands of clones, around 92% seen once. This TCR derives from a woman aged 65 to 85 with CD4+ T-cell large granular lymphocyte leukemia. Sequencing input: PBMCs. This chain uses TRBV4-1 with TRBJ1-1; 7 bases match TRBD1. The CDR3 spells CASSQVRDSYTEAFF. CDR3 DNA sequence: TGCGCCAGCAGCCAAGTCCGGGACAGTTACACTGAAGCTTTCTTT.